The present entry profiles one T cell receptor beta chain with its context. The data were taken from a study of control samples from healthy donors and cancer patients. V shed 8 bases and J shed 5 bases, with 18 bases lying between them. CDR3 length: 14 residues. Germline V gene sequence: CDR1 MDHEN, CDR2 SYDVKM. The repertoire was sequenced with immunoSEQ multiplex PCR; TCRdb's copy has only in-frame clones and lacks some. The repertoire holds about 160,000 clones, with over 95% as singletons. Sequencing was performed on blood. The TCR sequence derives from a woman aged 25 to 39 in good health. The chain combines TRBV28 with TRBJ1-1; TRBD1 is a possible D gene (5 bases). This chain's CDR3 is CASGRGEAGTEAFF. CDR3 DNA: TGTGCCAGCGGGCGGGGGGAAGCAGGGACTGAAGCTTTCTTT. Based on the CDR3 plus reference TRBV28 and TRBJ1-1, the full variable domain is DVKVTQSSRYLVKRTGEKVFLECVQDMDHENMFWYRQDPGLGLRLIYFSYDVKMKEKGDIPEGYSVSREKKERFSLILESASTNQTSMYLCASGRGEAGTEAFFGQGTRLTVV.